Listed here are 8 T cell receptor beta chains from one sample, sequenced in a study of neurological immune-mediated disorders. TCRdb used MiXCR to reprocess the 5' RACE reads, holding one entry per CDR3 protein. The table records more than 50,000 distinct CDR3 sequences, around 24% of them present only once. Specified time point: technical triplicate 2. What was sequenced was PBMCs. The receptors come from a man in his sixties with HTLV-1-associated myelopathy (HAM/TSP).

This clonotype was seen repeatedly, ten times or more. The V gene is TRBV20-1, the J gene TRBJ2-3; D unresolved. The CDR3 runs 11 residues. Trimming stripped 5 bases from V and 10 bases from J, with 13 bases between. The germline V gene encodes CDR1 DFQATT and CDR2 SNEGSKA (reference sequence). The CDR3 is CSAVDLPAQYF. CDR3 bases: TGCAGTGCTGTGGACCTACCTGCGCAGTATTTT.

The chain employs TRBV29-1 and TRBJ2-2; 9 nucleotides line up with TRBD1. The CDR3 consists of 14 residues. The junction had 2 bases not matched to a gene; V was cut back by 2 bases and J by 4 bases. Per germline, CDR1 SQVTM and CDR2 ANQGSEA. This CDR3 reads CSVEKDRGTGELFF. The CDR3 nucleotides read TGCAGCGTTGAAAAGGACAGGGGCACCGGGGAGCTGTTTTTT.

The rearrangement uses TRBV9 and TRBJ2-5; 7 bases line up with TRBD1. Unmatched junction bases numbered 8, after V lost 0 bases and J lost 6 bases. Germline CDR1 and CDR2: SGDLS and YYNGEE. The CDR3 extends over 15 amino acids. CDR3 loop: CASSVVGQRTKTQYF. The CDR3 bases are TGTGCCAGCAGCGTAGTGGGACAGAGGACCAAGACCCAGTACTTC.

This clonotype was recorded many times. This chain links TRBV20-1 with TRBJ1-2; the D is unclear. The CDR3 consists of 13 residues. Trimming removed 6 bases at V and 6 bases at J, with 17 bases between. The germline CDR1 and CDR2 sequences are DFQATT and SNEGSKA (reference sequence). The CDR3 spells CSAAQAGWDGYTF. As DNA, the CDR3 is TGCAGTGCGGCGCAGGCGGGCTGGGATGGCTACACCTTC.

This clonotype was seen repeatedly, ten times or more. The chain is built from TRBV20-1 and TRBJ1-1, with 8 nucleotides matching TRBD1. CDR3 length equals 13 residues. The V and J ends lost 5 bases and 7 bases, in that order; junction bases with no gene match: 9. Germline-derived CDR1 and CDR2 are DFQATT and SNEGSKA (reference sequence). As DNA, the CDR3 is TGCAGTGCTGCGGACAGGGCTGAGGTTGAAGCTTTCTTT. Amino acids: CSAADRAEVEAFF.

In regard to this clonotype: A single base separates this from a much larger clone, so it may be a read error. The chain recombines TRBV20-1 with TRBJ2-3; 7 nucleotides agree with TRBD2. Germline-derived CDR1 and CDR2 are DFQATT and SNEGSKA (reference sequence). The CDR3 loop spans 18 amino acids. CDR3 loop: CSARGLKSSGMSTDTKYF. CDR3 nucleotide sequence: TGCAGTGCTAGGGGGCTTAAATCAAGCGGGATGAGCACAGATACGAAGTATTTT.

This clonotype has at least ten counts. The V gene is TRBV5-1, the J gene TRBJ2-1; TRBD1 agrees at 12 bases. The junction had 10 bases not matched to a gene; V was cut back by 4 bases and J by 11 bases. The CDR3 is 15 residues long. CDR1 SGHRS and CDR2 YFSETQ come from the germline V gene. For the CDR3, the DNA is TGCGCCAGCAGCGTACCCGGGACAGGGGGCTTTAAGCAGTTCTTC. Protein: CASSVPGTGGFKQFF. Supplemented by reference TRBV5-1 and TRBJ2-1, the full variable domain reads KAGVTQTPRYLIKTRGQQVTLSCSPISGHRSVSWYQQTPGQGLQFLFEYFSETQRNKGNFPGRFSGRQFSNSRSEMNVSTLELGDSALYLCASSVPGTGGFKQFFGPGTRLTVL.

The chain has TRBV7-3 and TRBJ2-3, with unresolved D. Trimming removed 2 bases from V and 4 bases from J, with 7 bases in between. Germline loops: CDR1 SGHTA, CDR2 FQGTGA. The CDR3 is 13 amino acids. CDR3 in amino acids: CASSLSSADTQYF. CDR3 nucleotide sequence: TGTGCCAGCAGCTTATCGTCTGCAGATACGCAGTATTTT.